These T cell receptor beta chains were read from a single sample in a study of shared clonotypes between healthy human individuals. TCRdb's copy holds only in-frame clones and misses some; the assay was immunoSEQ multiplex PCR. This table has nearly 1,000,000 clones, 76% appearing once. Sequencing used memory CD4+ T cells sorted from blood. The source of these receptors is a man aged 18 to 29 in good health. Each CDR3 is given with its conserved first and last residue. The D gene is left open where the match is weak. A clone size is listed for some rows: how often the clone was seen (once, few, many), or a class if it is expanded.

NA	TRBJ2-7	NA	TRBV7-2	CASSLGGKAGNSYEQYF	TGTGCCAGCAGCTTAGGTGGGAAAGCCGGGAACTCCTACGAGCAGTACTTC
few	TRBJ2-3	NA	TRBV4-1	CASSQDPATDTQYF	TGCGCCAGCAGCCAAGATCCCGCGACAGATACGCAGTATTTT
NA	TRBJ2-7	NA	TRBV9	CASSVVDSTYEQYF	TGTGCCAGCAGCGTTGTGGACAGTACCTACGAGCAGTACTTC
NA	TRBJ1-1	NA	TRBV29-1	CSVGVRASTEAFF	TGCAGCGTGGGGGTCAGGGCGTCCACTGAAGCTTTCTTT
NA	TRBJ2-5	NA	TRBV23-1	CASSHSRTDNYQETQYF	TGCGCCAGCAGTCACTCCAGGACAGATAATTACCAAGAGACCCAGTACTTC
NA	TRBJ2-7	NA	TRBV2	CASSESRGVGEQYF	TGTGCCAGCAGTGAGAGCAGGGGGGTGGGCGAGCAGTACTTC
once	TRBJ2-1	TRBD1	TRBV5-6	CASSFTGVGSYNEQFF	TGTGCCAGCAGTTTCACAGGGGTCGGCTCCTACAATGAGCAGTTCTTC
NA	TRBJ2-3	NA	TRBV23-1	CASSQGTDTQYF	TGCGCCAGCAGTCAGGGCACAGATACGCAGTATTTT
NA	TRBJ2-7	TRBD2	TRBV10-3	CAISDAGTSAEQYF	TGTGCCATCAGTGATGCCGGGACTAGCGCCGAGCAGTACTTC
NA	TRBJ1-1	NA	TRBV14	CASSRTDNTEAFF	TGTGCCAGCAGCCGAACGGATAACACTGAAGCTTTCTTT
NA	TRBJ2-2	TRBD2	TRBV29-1	CSVGSSGSIGELFF	TGCAGCGTTGGTAGTAGCGGGAGTATCGGGGAGCTGTTTTTT
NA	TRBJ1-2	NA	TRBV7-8	CASSPDPGYGYTF	TGTGCCAGCAGCCCCGACCCGGGGTATGGCTACACCTTC
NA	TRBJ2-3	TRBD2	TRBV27	CASSLKGTSWKRDADTQYF	TGTGCCAGCAGTTTGAAAGGGACTAGCTGGAAGCGGGACGCAGATACGCAGTATTTT
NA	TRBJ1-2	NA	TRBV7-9	CASSLELWARGYTF	TGTGCCAGCAGCTTAGAACTTTGGGCGCGTGGCTACACCTTC
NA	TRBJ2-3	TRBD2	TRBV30	CAWSIGTSVTDTQYF	TGTGCCTGGAGTATCGGGACTAGCGTCACAGATACGCAGTATTTT
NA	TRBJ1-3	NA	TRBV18	CASSPPRTVSGNTIYF	TGTGCCAGCTCACCACCGAGGACGGTCTCTGGAAACACCATATATTTT
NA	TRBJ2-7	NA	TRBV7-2	CASRPGQGPYEQYF	TGTGCCAGCCGCCCCGGGCAGGGGCCCTACGAGCAGTACTTC
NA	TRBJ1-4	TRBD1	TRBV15	CATSSPDRGFDANEKLFF	TGTGCCACCAGCAGCCCGGACAGGGGGTTTGATGCTAATGAAAAACTGTTTTTT
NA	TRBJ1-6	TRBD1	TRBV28	CASSSQDRQNSPLHF	TGTGCCAGCAGTTCCCAGGACAGGCAGAATTCACCCCTCCACTTT
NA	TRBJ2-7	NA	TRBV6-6	CASSYSNLEQYF	TGTGCCAGCAGTTACTCGAATCTCGAGCAGTACTTC
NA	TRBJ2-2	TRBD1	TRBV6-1	CASSSNRGHTGELFF	TGTGCCAGCAGTTCCAACAGGGGGCACACCGGGGAGCTGTTTTTT
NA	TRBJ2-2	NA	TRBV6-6	CASSYTPGPNGELFF	TGTGCCAGCAGTTACACTCCTGGACCGAACGGGGAGCTGTTTTTT
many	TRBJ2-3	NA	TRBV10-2	CASSDRTLTDTQYF	TGCGCCAGCAGTGATCGCACCCTCACAGATACGCAGTATTTT
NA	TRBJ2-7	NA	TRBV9	CASSAVGGTYEQYF	TGTGCCAGCAGCGCAGTAGGGGGTACCTACGAGCAGTACTTC
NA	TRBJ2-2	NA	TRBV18	CASSPPETWNTGELFF	TGTGCCAGCTCACCCCCAGAAACCTGGAACACCGGGGAGCTGTTTTTT
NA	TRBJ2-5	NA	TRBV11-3	CASSPGPGETQYF	TGTGCCAGCAGCCCCGGACCTGGAGAGACCCAGTACTTC
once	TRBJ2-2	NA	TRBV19	CASSTGNTGELFF	TGTGCCAGTAGTACAGGAAACACCGGGGAGCTGTTTTTT
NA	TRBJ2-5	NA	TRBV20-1	CSAPKETQYF	TGCAGTGCCCCGAAAGAGACCCAGTACTTC
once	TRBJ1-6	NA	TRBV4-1	CASTEGGDRSPLHF	TGCGCCAGCACAGAGGGTGGGGATCGTTCACCCCTCCACTTT
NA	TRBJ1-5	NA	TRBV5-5	CASSPRAGIQPQHF	TGTGCCAGCAGCCCCCGGGCTGGAATTCAGCCCCAGCATTTT
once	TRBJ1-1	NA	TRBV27	CASSYNRDTEAFF	TGTGCCAGCAGTTATAACAGGGATACTGAAGCTTTCTTT
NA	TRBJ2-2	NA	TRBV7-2	CASSLGGVTSGELFF	TGTGCCAGCAGCCTGGGTGGGGTTACGTCCGGGGAGCTGTTTTTT
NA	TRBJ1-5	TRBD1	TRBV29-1	CSVWQGANQPQHF	TGCAGCGTTTGGCAGGGGGCCAATCAGCCCCAGCATTTT
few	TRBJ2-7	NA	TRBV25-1	CASSDEARLSYEQYF	TGTGCCAGCAGTGATGAAGCGAGACTCTCCTACGAGCAGTACTTC
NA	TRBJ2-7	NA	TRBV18	CASSPAIGEQYF	TGTGCCAGCTCACCCGCAATTGGCGAGCAGTACTTC
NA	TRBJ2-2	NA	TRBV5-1	CASSLASSSLVLFF	TGCGCCAGCAGCTTAGCGAGTTCCTCCCTGGTGCTGTTTTTT
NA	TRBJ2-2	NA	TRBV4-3	CASSQENTGTGELFF	TGCGCCAGCAGCCAGGAGAATACAGGGACCGGGGAGCTGTTTTTT
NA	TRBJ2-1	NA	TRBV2	CASSAPWGGAGYNEQFF	TGTGCCAGCAGCGCACCCTGGGGGGGGGCGGGGTACAATGAGCAGTTCTTC
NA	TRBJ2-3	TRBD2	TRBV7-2	CASSDWLAGGSDTQYF	TGTGCCAGCAGTGACTGGCTAGCGGGAGGATCAGATACGCAGTATTTT
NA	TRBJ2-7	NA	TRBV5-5	CASTNPGPQYEQYF	TGTGCCAGCACCAACCCGGGACCACAATACGAGCAGTACTTC
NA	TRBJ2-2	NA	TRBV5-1	CASSFGSGNTGELFF	TGCGCCAGCAGTTTCGGATCCGGGAACACCGGGGAGCTGTTTTTT
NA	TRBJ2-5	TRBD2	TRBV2	CASSERERGGRETQYF	TGTGCCAGCAGTGAAAGGGAGCGGGGGGGCCGAGAGACCCAGTACTTC
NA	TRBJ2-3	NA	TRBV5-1	CASSWKSGTDTQYF	TGCGCCAGCAGCTGGAAATCAGGGACAGATACGCAGTATTTT
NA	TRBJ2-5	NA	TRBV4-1	CASSQGGSSLQETQYF	TGCGCCAGCAGCCAAGGTGGGAGCAGTCTCCAAGAGACCCAGTACTTC